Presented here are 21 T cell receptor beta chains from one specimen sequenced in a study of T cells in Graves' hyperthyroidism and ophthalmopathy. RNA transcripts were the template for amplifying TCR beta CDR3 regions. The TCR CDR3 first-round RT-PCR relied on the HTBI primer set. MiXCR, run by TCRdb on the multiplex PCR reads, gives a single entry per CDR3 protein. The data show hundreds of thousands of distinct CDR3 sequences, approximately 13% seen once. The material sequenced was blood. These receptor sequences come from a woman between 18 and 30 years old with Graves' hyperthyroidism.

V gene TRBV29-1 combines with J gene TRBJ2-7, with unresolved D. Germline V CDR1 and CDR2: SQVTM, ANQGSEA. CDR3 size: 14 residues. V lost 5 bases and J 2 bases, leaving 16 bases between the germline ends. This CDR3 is CSVFLDRLPYEQYF. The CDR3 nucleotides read TGCAGCGTTTTTCTGGACCGGCTTCCCTACGAGCAGTACTTC.

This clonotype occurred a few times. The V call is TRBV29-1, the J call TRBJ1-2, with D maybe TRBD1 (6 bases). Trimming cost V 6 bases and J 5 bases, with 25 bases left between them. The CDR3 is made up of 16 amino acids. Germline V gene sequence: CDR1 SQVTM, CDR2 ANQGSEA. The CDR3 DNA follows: TGCAGCGTCAAGTTGTCCTATCGGACAGACCTTTATGGCTACACCTTC. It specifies CSVKLSYRTDLYGYTF. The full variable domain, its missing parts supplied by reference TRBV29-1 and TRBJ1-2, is SAVISQKPSRDICQRGTSLTIQCQVDSQVTMMFWYRQQPGQSLTLIATANQGSEATYESGFVIDKFPISRPNLTFSTLTVSNMSPEDSSIYLCSVKLSYRTDLYGYTFGSGTRLTVV.

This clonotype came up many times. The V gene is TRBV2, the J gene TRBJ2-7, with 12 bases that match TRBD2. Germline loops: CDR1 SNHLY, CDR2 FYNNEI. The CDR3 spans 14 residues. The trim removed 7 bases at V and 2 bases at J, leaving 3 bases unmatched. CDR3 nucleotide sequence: TGTGCCAGCAAGACTAGCGGGAGTACCTACGAGCAGTACTTC. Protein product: CASKTSGSTYEQYF.

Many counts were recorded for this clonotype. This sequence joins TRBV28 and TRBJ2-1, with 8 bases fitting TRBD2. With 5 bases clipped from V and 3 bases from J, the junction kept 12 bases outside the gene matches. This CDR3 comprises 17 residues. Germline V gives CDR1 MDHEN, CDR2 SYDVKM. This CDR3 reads CASSGGVGLAGYNEQFF. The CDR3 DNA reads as TGTGCCAGCAGTGGAGGCGTAGGGCTAGCGGGCTACAATGAGCAGTTCTTC.

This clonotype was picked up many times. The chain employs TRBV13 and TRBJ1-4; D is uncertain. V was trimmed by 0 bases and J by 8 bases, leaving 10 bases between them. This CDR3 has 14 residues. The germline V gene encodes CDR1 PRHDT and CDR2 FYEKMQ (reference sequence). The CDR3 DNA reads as TGTGCCAGCAGCTTAGGAACGATCGGAGAAAAACTGTTTTTT. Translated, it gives CASSLGTIGEKLFF.

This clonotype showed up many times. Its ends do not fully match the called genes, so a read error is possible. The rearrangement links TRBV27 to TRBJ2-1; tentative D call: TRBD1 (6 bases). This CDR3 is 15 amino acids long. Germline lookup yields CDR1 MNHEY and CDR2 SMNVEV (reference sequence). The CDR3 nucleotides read TGTGCCAGCAGTTTAAGTCCCAGGGGAAACGATGAGCAGTCCTTC. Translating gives CASSLSPRGNDEQSF.

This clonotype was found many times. CDR3 sequence: CASSIWTSGRIDEQFF. The CDR3 nucleotides read TGTGCCAGTAGTATCTGGACTAGCGGGAGGATCGATGAGCAGTTCTTC. This chain links TRBV19 with TRBJ2-1, with TRBD2 matching over 14 bases. J was trimmed by 8 bases and V by 3 bases; bases with no gene match: 6. This CDR3 region has 16 residues. Germline V lookup: CDR1 LNHDA, CDR2 SQIVND (reference sequence).

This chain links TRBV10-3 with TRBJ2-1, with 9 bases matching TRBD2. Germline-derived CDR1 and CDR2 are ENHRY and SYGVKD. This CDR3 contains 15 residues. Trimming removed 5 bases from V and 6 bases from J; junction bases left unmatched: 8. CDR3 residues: CAISSSGGLLNEQFF. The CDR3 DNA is TGTGCCATCAGTTCAAGCGGGGGGCTCCTCAATGAGCAGTTCTTC.

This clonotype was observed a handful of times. The CDR3 sequence is CASSLAGRGRGTEQYF. The DNA for the CDR3 is TGTGCCAGCAGCTTGGCCGGGCGGGGAAGGGGTACGGAGCAGTACTTC. The J gene is TRBJ2-7, the V gene TRBV5-6; TRBD2 might be the D (6 bases). The CDR3 length is 16 residues. V lost 0 bases to trimming and J lost 7 bases, with 20 bases between them. Germline CDR1 SGHDT, CDR2 YYEEEE.

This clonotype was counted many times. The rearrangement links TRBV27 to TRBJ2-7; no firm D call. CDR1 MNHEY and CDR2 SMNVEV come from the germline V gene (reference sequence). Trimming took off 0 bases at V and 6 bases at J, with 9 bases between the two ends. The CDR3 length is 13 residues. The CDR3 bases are TGTGCCAGCAGTTTATCGACCGGCCTCGAGCAGTACTTC. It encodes CASSLSTGLEQYF.

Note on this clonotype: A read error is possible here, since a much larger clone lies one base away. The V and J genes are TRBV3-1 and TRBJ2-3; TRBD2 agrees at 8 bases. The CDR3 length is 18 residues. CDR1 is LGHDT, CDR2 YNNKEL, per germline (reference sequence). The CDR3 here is CTSSQDLYSGAGGDTQYF. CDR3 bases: TGTACCAGCAGCCAAGATCTTTATAGCGGGGCTGGTGGAGATACGCAGTATTTT.

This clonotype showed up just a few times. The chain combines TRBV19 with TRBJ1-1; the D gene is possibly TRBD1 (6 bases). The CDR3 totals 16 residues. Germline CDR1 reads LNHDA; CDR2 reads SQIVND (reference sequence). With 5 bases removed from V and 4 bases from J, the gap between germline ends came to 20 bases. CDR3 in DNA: TGTGCCAGTAGTCCCATTGGGGGGACACCCTTCACTGAAGCTTTCTTT. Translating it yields CASSPIGGTPFTEAFF.

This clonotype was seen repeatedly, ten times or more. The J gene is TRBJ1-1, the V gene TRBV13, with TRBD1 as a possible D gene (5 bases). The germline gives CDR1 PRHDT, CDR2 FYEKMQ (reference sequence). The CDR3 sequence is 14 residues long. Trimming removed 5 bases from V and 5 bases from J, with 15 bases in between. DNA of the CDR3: TGTGCCAGCAGCGATGGGGACCGAGGAACTGAAGCTTTCTTT. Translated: CASSDGDRGTEAFF.

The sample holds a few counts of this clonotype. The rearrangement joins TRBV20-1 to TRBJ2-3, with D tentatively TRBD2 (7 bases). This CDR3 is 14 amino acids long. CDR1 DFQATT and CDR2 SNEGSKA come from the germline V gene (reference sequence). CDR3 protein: CSSVGGHTGDTQYF. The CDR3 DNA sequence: TGCAGCTCAGTGGGGGGGCACACGGGGGATACGCAGTATTTT.

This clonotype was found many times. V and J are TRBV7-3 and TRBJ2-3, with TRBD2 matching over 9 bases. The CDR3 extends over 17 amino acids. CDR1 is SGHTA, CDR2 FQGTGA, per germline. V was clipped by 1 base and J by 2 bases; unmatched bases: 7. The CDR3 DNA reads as TGTGCCAGCAGCTTAATTCCAGCGGGGGGACACACAGATACGCAGTATTTT. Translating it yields CASSLIPAGGHTDTQYF.

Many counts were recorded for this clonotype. The DNA for the CDR3 is TGCAGTGCTACTGACTCTAGCGGGGGTGACAATGAGCAGTTCTTC. Translating gives CSATDSSGGDNEQFF. This sequence joins TRBV20-1 and TRBJ2-1, with 10 bases matching TRBD2. This CDR3 region has 15 residues. Trimming cost V 4 bases and J 5 bases; bases outside gene matches: 8. Germline loops: CDR1 DFQATT, CDR2 SNEGSKA (reference sequence).

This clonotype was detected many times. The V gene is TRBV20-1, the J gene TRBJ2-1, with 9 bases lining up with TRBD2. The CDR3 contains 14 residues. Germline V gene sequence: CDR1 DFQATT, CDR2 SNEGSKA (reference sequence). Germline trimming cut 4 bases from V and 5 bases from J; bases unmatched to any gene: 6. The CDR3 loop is CSATGLATHNEQFF. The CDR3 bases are TGCAGTGCTACCGGACTAGCGACACACAATGAGCAGTTCTTC.

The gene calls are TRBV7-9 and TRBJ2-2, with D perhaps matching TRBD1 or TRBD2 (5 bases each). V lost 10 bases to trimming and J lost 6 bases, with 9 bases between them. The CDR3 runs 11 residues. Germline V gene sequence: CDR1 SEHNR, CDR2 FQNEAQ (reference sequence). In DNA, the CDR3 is TGTGCCACCACGGGACCCGGGGAGCTGTTTTTT. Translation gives CATTGPGELFF.

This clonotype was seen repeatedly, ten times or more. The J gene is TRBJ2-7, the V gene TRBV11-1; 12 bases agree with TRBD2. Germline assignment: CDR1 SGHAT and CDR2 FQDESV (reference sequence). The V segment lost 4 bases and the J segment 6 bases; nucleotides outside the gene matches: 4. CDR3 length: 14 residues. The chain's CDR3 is CASSSASGRAEQYF. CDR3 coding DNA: TGTGCCAGCAGCTCTGCTAGCGGGAGGGCCGAGCAGTACTTC.

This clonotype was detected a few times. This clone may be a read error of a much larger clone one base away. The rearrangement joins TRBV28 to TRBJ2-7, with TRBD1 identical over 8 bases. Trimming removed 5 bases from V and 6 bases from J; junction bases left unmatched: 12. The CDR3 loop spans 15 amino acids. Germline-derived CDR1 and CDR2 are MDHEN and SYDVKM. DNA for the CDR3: TGTGCCAGCAGTAGCGCCGGGACAGGTCGCGGCGAGCAGTACTTC. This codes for CASSSAGTGRGEQYF. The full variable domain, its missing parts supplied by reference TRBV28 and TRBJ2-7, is DVKVTQSSRYLVKRTGEKVFLECVQDMDHENMFWYRQDPGLGLRLIYFSYDVKMKEKGDIPEGYSVSREKKERFSLILESASTNQTSMYLCASSSAGTGRGEQYFGPGTRLTVT.

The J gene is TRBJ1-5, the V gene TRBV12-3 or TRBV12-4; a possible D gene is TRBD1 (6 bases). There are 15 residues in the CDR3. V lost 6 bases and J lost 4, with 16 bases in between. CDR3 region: CASRPAGTQNQPQHF. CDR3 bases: TGTGCCAGCAGACCCGCCGGGACACAAAATCAGCCCCAGCATTTT.